This T cell receptor beta chain was identified in a study of cytomegalovirus exposure and HLA in healthy donors. The germline gives CDR1 GTSNPN, CDR2 SVGIG (reference sequence). V was shortened by 0 bases and J by 0 bases, with 9 bases between the two germline ends. The CDR3 runs to 16 residues. The assay was immunoSEQ multiplex PCR, and TCRdb's table has in-frame clones only and misses some. The sample lists about 360,000 clones, more than 80% occurring once. The rearrangement links TRBV30 to TRBJ1-6; D is unresolved. Sequenced sample: PBMCs. The sequence was collected from a woman aged 18-29 years in good health and CMV-seronegative. CDR3: CAWSVGGISYNSPLHF. The DNA of the CDR3 is TGTGCCTGGAGTGTTGGAGGTATCTCCTATAATTCACCCCTCCACTTT.